This TCR beta chain was captured in a study of control samples from healthy donors and cancer patients. This CDR3 comprises 14 residues. V was pared by 5 bases and J by 6 bases, with 14 bases between. CDR1 is MNHEY and CDR2 is SMNVEV in the germline V gene (reference sequence). Some clones are missing from TCRdb's copy, which holds only in-frame ones; the method was immunoSEQ multiplex PCR. The data hold roughly 88,000 clones, with 80% to 95% observed a single time. This chain connects TRBV27 to TRBJ2-1; TRBD2 might be the D (5 bases). This receptor was obtained from a woman aged 25-40 years in good health. The sample comprised blood. The chain's CDR3 is CASSIRGGVNEQFF. The CDR3 DNA is TGTGCCAGCAGTATACGGGGTGGGGTCAATGAGCAGTTCTTC.